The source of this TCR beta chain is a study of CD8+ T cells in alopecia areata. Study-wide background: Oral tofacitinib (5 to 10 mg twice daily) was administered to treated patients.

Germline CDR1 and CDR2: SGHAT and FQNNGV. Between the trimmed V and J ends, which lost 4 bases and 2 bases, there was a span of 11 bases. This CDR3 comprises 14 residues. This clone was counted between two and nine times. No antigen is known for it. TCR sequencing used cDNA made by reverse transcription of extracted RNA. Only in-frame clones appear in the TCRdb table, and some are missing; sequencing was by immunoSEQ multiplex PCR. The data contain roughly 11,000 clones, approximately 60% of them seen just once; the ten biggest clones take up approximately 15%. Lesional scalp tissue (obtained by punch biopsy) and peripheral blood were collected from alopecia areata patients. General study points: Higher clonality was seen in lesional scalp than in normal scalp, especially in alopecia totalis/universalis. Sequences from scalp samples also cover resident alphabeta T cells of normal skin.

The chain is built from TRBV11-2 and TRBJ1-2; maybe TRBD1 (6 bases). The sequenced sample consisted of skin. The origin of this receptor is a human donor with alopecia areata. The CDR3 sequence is CASSSAGQNYGYTF. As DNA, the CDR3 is TGTGCCAGCAGCTCTGCCGGACAGAACTATGGCTACACCTTC.